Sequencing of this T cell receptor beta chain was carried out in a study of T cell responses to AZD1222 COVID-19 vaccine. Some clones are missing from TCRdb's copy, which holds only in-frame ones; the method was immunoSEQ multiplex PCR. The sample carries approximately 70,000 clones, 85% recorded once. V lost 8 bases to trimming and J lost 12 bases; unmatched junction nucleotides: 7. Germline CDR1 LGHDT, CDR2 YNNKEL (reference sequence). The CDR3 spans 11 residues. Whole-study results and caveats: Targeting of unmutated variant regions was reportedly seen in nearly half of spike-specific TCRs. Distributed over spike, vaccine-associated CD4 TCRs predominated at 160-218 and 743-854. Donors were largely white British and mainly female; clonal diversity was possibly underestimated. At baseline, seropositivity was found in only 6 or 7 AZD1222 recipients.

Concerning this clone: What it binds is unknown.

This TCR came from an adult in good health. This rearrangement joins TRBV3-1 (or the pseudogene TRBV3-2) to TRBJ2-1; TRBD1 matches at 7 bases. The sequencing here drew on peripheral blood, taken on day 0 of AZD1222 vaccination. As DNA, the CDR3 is TGTGCCAGCCGCCGAGACAGGGTGCAGTTCTTC. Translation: CASRRDRVQFF.